This is a list of T cell receptor beta chains from one sample in a study of cytomegalovirus exposure and HLA in healthy donors. Profiling relied on immunoSEQ multiplex PCR, and the TCRdb table lists in-frame clones only, not all of them. This listing includes some 110,000 clones. Sequenced input: PBMCs. These receptors were obtained from a man aged 25 to 45 in good health and CMV-seronegative. CDR3s include the opening cysteine and the closing phenylalanine or tryptophan.

cdr3_length: 16; j_call: TRBJ2-5; v_call: TRBV7-2; cdr3_aa: CASSLLGDSRKETQYF
cdr3_length: 14; j_call: TRBJ2-2; v_call: TRBV6-4; cdr3_aa: CASSDAGFAGELFF
cdr3_length: 15; j_call: TRBJ1-4; v_call: TRBV28; cdr3_aa: CTSSLEGAANEKLFF
cdr3_length: 16; j_call: TRBJ1-1; v_call: TRBV18; cdr3_aa: CASSQSPPPGPTEAFF
cdr3_length: 14; j_call: TRBJ2-1; v_call: TRBV19; cdr3_aa: CASSMILDSDEQFF
cdr3_length: 15; j_call: TRBJ2-2; v_call: TRBV4-1; cdr3_aa: CASSQRGSSTGELFF
cdr3_length: 14; j_call: TRBJ2-3; v_call: TRBV7-2; cdr3_aa: CASSPEGGADTQYF
cdr3_length: 11; j_call: TRBJ2-2; v_call: TRBV7-3; cdr3_aa: CASGRTGELFF
cdr3_length: 18; j_call: TRBJ2-2; v_call: TRBV6-4; cdr3_aa: CASSDTTSGGPYTGELFF
cdr3_length: 18; j_call: TRBJ2-7; v_call: TRBV11-2; cdr3_aa: CASSSSRRNDRGLFEQYF
cdr3_length: 13; j_call: TRBJ2-5; v_call: TRBV5-6; cdr3_aa: CASSSWGVETQYF
cdr3_length: 13; j_call: TRBJ1-2; v_call: TRBV29-1; cdr3_aa: CSVAGQANYGYTF
cdr3_length: 14; j_call: TRBJ1-2; v_call: TRBV30; cdr3_aa: CAWSGIQGAGGYTF
cdr3_length: 12; j_call: TRBJ2-3; v_call: TRBV7-2; cdr3_aa: CASSWEVDTQYF
cdr3_length: 14; j_call: TRBJ2-7; v_call: TRBV7-2; cdr3_aa: CASSLYQGMGEQYF
cdr3_length: 16; j_call: TRBJ1-6; v_call: TRBV19; cdr3_aa: CASSRPGISYNSPLHF
cdr3_length: 16; j_call: TRBJ2-3; v_call: TRBV7-4; cdr3_aa: CASSSDSRASTDTQYF
cdr3_length: 15; j_call: TRBJ1-4; v_call: TRBV6-5; cdr3_aa: CASSSRDSKVKKLFF
cdr3_length: 14; j_call: TRBJ1-6; v_call: TRBV30; cdr3_aa: CAWSREGLGSPLHF
cdr3_length: 12; j_call: TRBJ2-5; v_call: TRBV5-4; cdr3_aa: CASSLGRETQYF
cdr3_length: 17; j_call: TRBJ2-3; v_call: TRBV19; cdr3_aa: CASSRQTGGVSADTQYF
cdr3_length: 16; j_call: TRBJ1-5; v_call: TRBV4-1; cdr3_aa: CASSQDHTGSNQPQHF
cdr3_length: 13; j_call: TRBJ1-5; v_call: TRBV7-6; cdr3_aa: CASSRTGGQPQHF
cdr3_length: 12; j_call: TRBJ2-7; v_call: TRBV18; cdr3_aa: CASSPRGGEQYF
cdr3_length: 16; j_call: TRBJ2-1; v_call: TRBV4-1; cdr3_aa: CASSQVLGQTYNEQFF
cdr3_length: 16; j_call: TRBJ1-3; v_call: TRBV10-3; cdr3_aa: CAISELGQFSGNTIYF
cdr3_length: 15; j_call: TRBJ1-1; v_call: TRBV28; cdr3_aa: CASSNAGVWGTEAFF
cdr3_length: 14; j_call: TRBJ1-2; v_call: TRBV2; cdr3_aa: CASSQPAGAGGYTF
cdr3_length: 14; j_call: TRBJ2-7; v_call: TRBV28; cdr3_aa: CASSLFGGQTVQYF
cdr3_length: 12; j_call: TRBJ2-3; v_call: TRBV2; cdr3_aa: CASREGLDTQYF
cdr3_length: 13; j_call: TRBJ1-5; v_call: TRBV6-5; cdr3_aa: CASSRGFDQPQHF
cdr3_length: 15; j_call: TRBJ2-1; v_call: TRBV6-4; cdr3_aa: CASSKDTGGVDEQFF
cdr3_length: 13; j_call: TRBJ1-6; v_call: TRBV2; cdr3_aa: CASDREKDSPLHF
cdr3_length: 13; j_call: TRBJ2-2; v_call: TRBV7-9; cdr3_aa: CACGQGIAGELFF
cdr3_length: 13; j_call: TRBJ1-2; v_call: TRBV5-1; cdr3_aa: CASSLEPDYGYTF
cdr3_length: 14; j_call: TRBJ1-4; v_call: TRBV5-1; cdr3_aa: CASSLGQSDEKLFF
cdr3_length: 14; j_call: TRBJ1-6; v_call: TRBV4-2; cdr3_aa: CASSQDRQERPLHF
cdr3_length: 15; j_call: TRBJ2-3; v_call: TRBV19; cdr3_aa: CASSMTGWGADTQYF
cdr3_length: 14; j_call: TRBJ1-2; v_call: TRBV7-8; cdr3_aa: CASSLGTGIHGYTF
cdr3_length: 13; j_call: NA; v_call: TRBV6-1; cdr3_aa: CASRQGARYEQYF
cdr3_length: 12; j_call: TRBJ2-5; v_call: TRBV25-1; cdr3_aa: CASRDRQETQYF
cdr3_length: 13; j_call: TRBJ2-7; v_call: TRBV19; cdr3_aa: CAIGGTRLNEQYF
cdr3_length: 12; j_call: TRBJ2-3; v_call: TRBV19; cdr3_aa: CATTGRTDTQYF
cdr3_length: 16; j_call: TRBJ1-5; v_call: TRBV19; cdr3_aa: CASSFSGTGVNQPQHF
cdr3_length: 15; j_call: TRBJ2-3; v_call: TRBV5-1; cdr3_aa: CASSGLAGVGDTQYF
cdr3_length: 15; j_call: TRBJ1-5; v_call: TRBV6-1; cdr3_aa: CASRPGTGNVQPQHF
cdr3_length: 12; j_call: TRBJ1-1; v_call: TRBV7-2; cdr3_aa: CASSLRQAEAFF
cdr3_length: 10; j_call: TRBJ2-1; v_call: TRBV7-9; cdr3_aa: CASSEREQFF
cdr3_length: 12; j_call: TRBJ1-1; v_call: TRBV5-6; cdr3_aa: CASSLPLDEAFF
cdr3_length: 15; j_call: TRBJ1-4; v_call: TRBV2; cdr3_aa: CASNLQGGFEEKLFF
cdr3_length: 14; j_call: TRBJ2-5; v_call: TRBV4-2; cdr3_aa: CASSLGLVGETQYF
cdr3_length: 16; j_call: TRBJ2-1; v_call: TRBV19; cdr3_aa: CASSIRTSGGYNEQFF
cdr3_length: 16; j_call: TRBJ2-3; v_call: TRBV9; cdr3_aa: CASSVENGEYTDTQYF
cdr3_length: 13; j_call: TRBJ1-3; v_call: TRBV6-6; cdr3_aa: CASSYSVHHTIYF
cdr3_length: 19; j_call: TRBJ1-5; v_call: TRBV5-1; cdr3_aa: CASSSNSTTQGSSNQPQHF
cdr3_length: 15; j_call: TRBJ2-5; v_call: TRBV7-8; cdr3_aa: CASSLSSGGGETQYF
cdr3_length: 15; j_call: TRBJ2-5; v_call: TRBV19; cdr3_aa: CASSIGQTGGETQYF
cdr3_length: 17; j_call: TRBJ2-1; v_call: TRBV5-4; cdr3_aa: CASSTPIANGEVNEQFF
cdr3_length: 15; j_call: TRBJ1-1; v_call: TRBV11-2; cdr3_aa: CASSPKAQGRTEAFF